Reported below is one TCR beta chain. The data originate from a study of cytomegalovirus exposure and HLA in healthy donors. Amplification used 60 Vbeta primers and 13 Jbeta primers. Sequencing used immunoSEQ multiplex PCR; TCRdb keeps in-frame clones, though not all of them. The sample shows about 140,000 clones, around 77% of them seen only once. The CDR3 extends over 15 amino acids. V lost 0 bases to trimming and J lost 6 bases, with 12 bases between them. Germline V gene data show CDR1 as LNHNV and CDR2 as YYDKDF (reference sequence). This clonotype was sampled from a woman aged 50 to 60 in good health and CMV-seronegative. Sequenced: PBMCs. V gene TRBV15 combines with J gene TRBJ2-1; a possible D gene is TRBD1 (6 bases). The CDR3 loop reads CATSRETGDFNEQFF. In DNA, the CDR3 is TGTGCCACCAGCAGAGAGACAGGTGACTTCAATGAGCAGTTCTTC.